Listed here are 18 T cell receptor beta chains from one sample, sequenced in a study of response to subunit inactivated influenza vaccine. TCRdb recomputed calls from the RT-PCR reads with MiXCR, one row per CDR3 protein. The sample has about 520,000 distinct CDR3 sequences, approximately 24% seen once. This specimen was CD4+ T cells sorted from PBMCs, taken less than 6 days after vaccination. Receptor source: a man over 45 who received an inactivated influenza vaccine.

The chain links TRBV5-6 to TRBJ2-5; tentatively, D is TRBD2 (5 bases). Trimming left V 7 bases short and J 0 bases short, with 16 bases between. The CDR3 consists of 15 residues. Germline V gene lookup returns CDR1 SGHDT and CDR2 YYEEEE. The DNA of the CDR3 is TGTGCCAGCGCTAGCCGGACTTTGTACCAAGAGACCCAGTACTTC. Amino acid sequence: CASASRTLYQETQYF. The full variable domain, with the rest looked up from reference TRBV5-6 and TRBJ2-5, is DAGVTQSPTHLIKTRGQQVTLRCSPKSGHDTVSWYQQALGQGPQFIFQYYEEEERQRGNFPDRFSGHQFPNYSSELNVNALLLGDSALYLCASASRTLYQETQYFGPGTRLLVL.

Ten or more counts support this clonotype. The CDR3 loop is CASSLYNSPLHF. Here the CDR3 DNA reads TGTGCCAGCAGCTTATATAATTCACCCCTCCACTTT. V gene TRBV7-2 combines with J gene TRBJ1-6; unclear D gene. V was clipped by 2 bases and J by 4 bases, with 0 bases between them. The CDR3 length is 12 residues. The germline gives CDR1 SGHTA, CDR2 FQGNSA.

This chain links TRBV5-1 with TRBJ2-5; a weak D match, TRBD1 (6 bases). Between the trimmed V and J ends, which lost 4 bases and 2 bases, there was a span of 12 bases. The CDR3 length is 14 residues. From germline, CDR1 is SGHRS and CDR2 YFSETQ. The CDR3 DNA reads as TGCGCCAGCAGCCTACAAGACAGGCAAGAGACCCAGTACTTC. Translated, it gives CASSLQDRQETQYF.

The chain uses TRBV20-1 and TRBJ1-1; D is unresolved. Germline V gives CDR1 DFQATT, CDR2 SNEGSKA (reference sequence). Trimming cost V 2 bases and J 1 base, with 14 bases left between them. The CDR3 has 15 amino acids. The CDR3 nucleotides are TGCAGTGCTAGACTAAATGGGCGGAGGAACACTGAAGCTTTCTTT. It translates to CSARLNGRRNTEAFF.

The gene calls are TRBV4-2 and TRBJ2-3; 15 bases align to TRBD2. V lost 4 bases, J lost 3 bases, and 8 bases stayed unmatched. CDR3 size: 18 residues. Germline assignment: CDR1 LGHNA and CDR2 YNFKEQ. The CDR3 spells CASSPGTSGGRETDTQYF. The CDR3 nucleotides are TGTGCCAGCAGCCCGGGGACTAGCGGGGGGAGGGAGACAGATACGCAGTATTTT.

V usage is TRBV5-1 and J usage is TRBJ2-5, with 10 positions matching TRBD2. This CDR3 has 16 residues. V gave up 0 bases and J gave up 3 bases; unmatched junction bases: 5. The germline CDR1 and CDR2 sequences are SGHRS and YFSETQ. This CDR3 is CASSLDPLAGEETQYF. The CDR3 nucleotides read TGCGCCAGCAGCTTGGACCCCCTAGCGGGAGAAGAGACCCAGTACTTC.

This clonotype was picked up a small number of times. The V call is TRBV24-1, the J call TRBJ2-2; TRBD1 is a possible D gene (7 bases). This CDR3 comprises 12 residues. The germline gives CDR1 KGHDR, CDR2 SFDVKD. V was clipped by 12 bases and J by 9 bases, with 16 bases between them. Written as DNA, the CDR3 is TGTGCCGTACAGGGGAGGAACTGGGAGCTGTTTTTT. It specifies CAVQGRNWELFF.

The chain has TRBV5-1 and TRBJ2-6, with a possible D match to TRBD2 (5 bases). Trimming pared 4 bases from V and 0 bases from J, leaving 8 bases between. The CDR3 runs 15 residues. Germline V gene lookup returns CDR1 SGHRS and CDR2 YFSETQ. The CDR3 sequence: CASSPGNSGANVLTF. CDR3 in DNA: TGCGCCAGCAGCCCCGGGAACTCTGGGGCCAACGTCCTGACTTTC.

This clonotype was recorded a few times. The CDR3 DNA reads TGTGCCAGCTCTTCCGGGGGTAGAGTCTATGGCTACACCTTC. Translating it yields CASSSGGRVYGYTF. The chain employs TRBV25-1 and TRBJ1-2; a possible D gene is TRBD1 (5 bases). This CDR3 has 14 amino acids. Trimming left V 8 bases short and J 4 bases short, with 17 bases between. CDR1 MGHDK and CDR2 SYGVNS come from the germline V gene.

This chain joins TRBV4-2 and TRBJ2-5, with TRBD2 matching over 9 bases. V was clipped by 3 bases and J by 5 bases; unmatched bases: 16. The CDR3 length is 18 residues. Germline lookup yields CDR1 LGHNA and CDR2 YNFKEQ. The CDR3 sequence: CASSHRLAKAGGRETQYF. The CDR3 DNA reads as TGTGCCAGCAGCCACCGTTTAGCCAAAGCGGGAGGACGGGAGACCCAGTACTTC.

This clonotype was recorded at least ten times. The V gene is TRBV20-1, the J gene TRBJ2-5; 8 nucleotides match TRBD2. With 5 bases clipped from V and 4 bases from J, the junction kept 12 bases outside the gene matches. This CDR3 region has 15 residues. Germline V lookup: CDR1 DFQATT, CDR2 SNEGSKA (reference sequence). CDR3 region: CSAGLHGGAVETQYF. The CDR3 DNA is TGCAGTGCTGGCTTGCACGGGGGGGCCGTAGAGACCCAGTACTTC.

V usage is TRBV6-2 or TRBV6-3 and J usage is TRBJ2-3; no reliable D call. The CDR3 extends over 14 amino acids. Germline V gene lookup returns CDR1 MNHEY and CDR2 SVGEGT. Deletions cut 7 bases from V and 4 bases from J, with 15 bases between. The CDR3 nucleotides read TGTGCCAGCACTCTTCAACTCTCCTCAGATACGCAGTATTTT. As protein: CASTLQLSSDTQYF.

V gene TRBV5-1 combines with J gene TRBJ2-1; tentative D call: TRBD2 (5 bases). Deletions cut 3 bases from V and 1 base from J, with 11 bases between. This CDR3 has 15 residues. CDR1 and CDR2 (germline): SGHRS, YFSETQ. CDR3 nucleotides: TGCGCCAGCAGCTATAGCGTGGGATCCTACAATGAGCAGTTCTTC. Its translation is CASSYSVGSYNEQFF.

V usage is TRBV12-3 or TRBV12-4 and J usage is TRBJ2-7, with 7 bases fitting TRBD2. The CDR3 totals 15 residues. The J segment lost 6 bases and the V segment lost 3 bases, leaving 11 bases of the junction unmatched. The CDR3 spells CASSFSRGRRGEQYF. CDR3 nucleotide sequence: TGTGCCAGCAGTTTTTCCCGCGGGAGAAGAGGCGAGCAGTACTTC.

The chain uses TRBV6-2 or TRBV6-3 and TRBJ1-1; 11 bases are shared with TRBD1. The CDR3 contains 16 residues. V gave up 5 bases and J gave up 5 bases; unmatched junction bases: 10. Germline V gene sequence: CDR1 MNHEY, CDR2 SVGEGT. CDR3 sequence reads: CASSGSGQGAWTEAFF. For the CDR3, the DNA is TGTGCCAGCAGTGGGTCCGGACAGGGGGCCTGGACTGAAGCTTTCTTT.

The rearrangement uses TRBV29-1 and TRBJ1-2; 7 bases map to TRBD1. V was clipped by 6 bases and J by 7 bases; unmatched bases: 11. Germline CDR1 SQVTM, CDR2 ANQGSEA. The CDR3 loop spans 13 amino acids. The CDR3 sequence: CSVLFTGVGGYTF. Here the CDR3 DNA reads TGCAGCGTCCTGTTTACAGGGGTTGGTGGCTACACCTTC.

This clonotype was seen a handful of times. The J gene is TRBJ2-3, the V gene TRBV7-2; 10 nucleotides match TRBD2. J was trimmed by 3 bases and V by 5 bases; bases with no gene match: 2. The CDR3 length is 14 residues. Germline CDR1 is SGHTA and CDR2 is FQGNSA. Written as DNA, the CDR3 is TGTGCCAGCAGCGCTAGCGGGAGTACAGATACGCAGTATTTT. Protein product: CASSASGSTDTQYF.

The chain is built from TRBV20-1 and TRBJ2-1; 8 nucleotides agree with TRBD1. Trimming at V came to 5 bases and at J to 5 bases, leaving 8 bases not matched to a gene. This CDR3 is 14 amino acids long. Germline-derived CDR1 and CDR2 are DFQATT and SNEGSKA (reference sequence). The CDR3 region is CSAGRTGRNNEQFF. The CDR3 coding sequence is TGCAGTGCTGGTCGGACAGGGAGGAACAATGAGCAGTTCTTC.